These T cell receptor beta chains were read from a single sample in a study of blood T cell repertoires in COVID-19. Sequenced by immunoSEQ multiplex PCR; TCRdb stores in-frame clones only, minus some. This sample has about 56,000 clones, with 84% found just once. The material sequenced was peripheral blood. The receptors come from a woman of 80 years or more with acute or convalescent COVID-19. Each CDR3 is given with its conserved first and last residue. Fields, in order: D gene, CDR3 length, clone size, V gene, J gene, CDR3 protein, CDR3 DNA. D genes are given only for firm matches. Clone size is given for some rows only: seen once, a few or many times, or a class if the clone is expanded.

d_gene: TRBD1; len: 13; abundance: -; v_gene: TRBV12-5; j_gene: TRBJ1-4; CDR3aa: CASGAGQEEKLFF; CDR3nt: TGTGCTAGTGGTGCGGGACAGGAAGAAAAACTGTTTTTT
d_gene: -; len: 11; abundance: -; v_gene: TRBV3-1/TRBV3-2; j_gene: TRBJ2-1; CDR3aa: CASSSGGGQFF; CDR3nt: TGTGCCAGCAGCTCAGGGGGAGGGCAGTTCTTC
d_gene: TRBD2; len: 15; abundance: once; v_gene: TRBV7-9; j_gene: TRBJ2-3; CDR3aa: CASSVRLAATDTQYF; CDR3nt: TGTGCCAGCAGCGTACGACTAGCGGCCACAGATACGCAGTATTTT
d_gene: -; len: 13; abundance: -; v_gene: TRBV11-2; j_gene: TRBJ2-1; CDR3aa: CASGLNSYNEQFF; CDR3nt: TGTGCCAGCGGCTTGAATAGTTACAATGAGCAGTTCTTC
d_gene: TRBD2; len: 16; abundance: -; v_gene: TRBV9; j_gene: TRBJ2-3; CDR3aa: CASSVRDYQGTDTQYF; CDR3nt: TGTGCCAGCAGCGTACGGGACTATCAAGGCACAGATACGCAGTATTTT
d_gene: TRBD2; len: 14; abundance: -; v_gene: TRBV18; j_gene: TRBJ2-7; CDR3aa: CASSPSGKGYEQYF; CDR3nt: TGTGCCAGCTCACCCAGCGGGAAAGGGTACGAGCAGTACTTC
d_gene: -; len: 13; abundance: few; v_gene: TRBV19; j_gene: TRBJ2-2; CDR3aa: CASSRQSTGELFF; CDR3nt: TGTGCCAGTAGTAGACAATCCACCGGGGAGCTGTTTTTT
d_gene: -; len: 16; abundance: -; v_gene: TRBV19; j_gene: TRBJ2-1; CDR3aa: CVSQHRTTLSYNEQFF; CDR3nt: TGTGTATCCCAGCATCGGACAACCCTCTCCTACAATGAGCAGTTCTTC
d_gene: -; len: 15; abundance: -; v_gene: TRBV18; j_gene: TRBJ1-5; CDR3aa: CASSLSTVSNQPQHF; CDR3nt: TGTGCCAGCTCACTCTCGACAGTTAGCAATCAGCCCCAGCATTTT
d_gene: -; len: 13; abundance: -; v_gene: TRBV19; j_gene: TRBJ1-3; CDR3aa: CASSPSSGNTIYF; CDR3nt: TGTGCCAGTAGTCCCTCCTCTGGAAACACCATATATTTT
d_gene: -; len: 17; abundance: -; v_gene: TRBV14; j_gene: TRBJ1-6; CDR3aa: CASSQVGGQFYNSPLHF; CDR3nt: TGTGCCAGCAGCCAAGTGGGGGGGCAGTTCTATAATTCACCCCTCCACTTT
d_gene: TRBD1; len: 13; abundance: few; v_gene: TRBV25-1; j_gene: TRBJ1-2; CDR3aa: CASSAGTAYGYTF; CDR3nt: TGTGCCAGCAGCGCGGGGACAGCCTATGGCTACACCTTC
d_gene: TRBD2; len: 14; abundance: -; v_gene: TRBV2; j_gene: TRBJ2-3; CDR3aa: CASSRLANADTQYF; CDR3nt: TGTGCCAGCAGCCGACTAGCGAACGCAGATACGCAGTATTTT